This T cell receptor (beta chain) was recovered during a study of blood T cell repertoires in COVID-19. This clone was seen only once. The CDR3 contains 15 residues. Original processing notes: Amplifying reference gene primers gave estimates of nucleated cell counts. Produced via immunoSEQ multiplex PCR; TCRdb's table is partial and in-frame only. The V and J calls and the clone size are those of that table, but D and trimming were determined from the DNA. The sample has about 88,000 clones, around 93% seen once. This rearrangement joins TRBV7-5 to TRBJ2-7; TRBD1, the D gene given by the table, was not confirmed from the DNA. TRBV7-5 is given as a pseudogene. What was sequenced was peripheral blood. This receptor was taken from a human donor with active COVID-19. The donor label of this sample is uncertain. Here the CDR3 DNA reads TGTGCCAGAAGCTGTACAGGGTCTCACTCCTACGAGCAGTACTTC. Its protein product is CARSCTGSHSYEQYF.